The source of this TCR beta chain is a study of graft-versus-host responses after intestinal transplantation. Investigators plated roughly 200,000 CFSE-labeled responder cells together with roughly 200,000 irradiated stimulator cells labeled with violet dye. This clone showed up just a few times. Sequencing used immunoSEQ multiplex PCR; TCRdb keeps in-frame clones, though not all of them. Seen here are 20,000 to 25,000 clones, about 43% observed once, and the top ten hold about 1.5%. The TCR was taken from a human patient who received an intestinal transplant. The sequenced sample was alloreactive CD8+ T cells from a mixed lymphocyte reaction culture, obtained before intestinal transplant. Regarding subset: CFSE-low proliferating T cells sorted from approximately 6-day pre-transplant mixed lymphocyte reaction (GvH or HvG direction).

The CDR3 DNA reads as TGTGCCAGCAGCTTAGTCTTGGGTCCCTACGAGCAGTACTTC. Translation gives CASSLVLGPYEQYF. This sequence joins TRBV7-2 and TRBJ2-7; D remains unclear. Germline lookup yields CDR1 SGHTA and CDR2 FQGNSA. Trimming pared 1 base from V and 2 bases from J, leaving 9 bases between. This CDR3 is built from 14 residues.